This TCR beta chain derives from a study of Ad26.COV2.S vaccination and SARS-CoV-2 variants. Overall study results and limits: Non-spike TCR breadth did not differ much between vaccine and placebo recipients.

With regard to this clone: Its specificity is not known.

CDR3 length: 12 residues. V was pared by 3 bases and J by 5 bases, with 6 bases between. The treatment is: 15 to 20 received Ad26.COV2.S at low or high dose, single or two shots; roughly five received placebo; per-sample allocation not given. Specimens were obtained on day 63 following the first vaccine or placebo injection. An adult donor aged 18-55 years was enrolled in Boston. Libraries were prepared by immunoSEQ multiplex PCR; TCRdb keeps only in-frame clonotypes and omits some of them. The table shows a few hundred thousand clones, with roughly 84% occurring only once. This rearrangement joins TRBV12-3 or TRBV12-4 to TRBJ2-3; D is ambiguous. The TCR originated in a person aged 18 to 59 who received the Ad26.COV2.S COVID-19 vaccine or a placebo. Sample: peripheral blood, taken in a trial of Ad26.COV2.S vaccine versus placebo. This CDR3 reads CASSFRIDTQYF. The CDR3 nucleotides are TGTGCCAGCAGTTTTCGGATAGATACGCAGTATTTT.